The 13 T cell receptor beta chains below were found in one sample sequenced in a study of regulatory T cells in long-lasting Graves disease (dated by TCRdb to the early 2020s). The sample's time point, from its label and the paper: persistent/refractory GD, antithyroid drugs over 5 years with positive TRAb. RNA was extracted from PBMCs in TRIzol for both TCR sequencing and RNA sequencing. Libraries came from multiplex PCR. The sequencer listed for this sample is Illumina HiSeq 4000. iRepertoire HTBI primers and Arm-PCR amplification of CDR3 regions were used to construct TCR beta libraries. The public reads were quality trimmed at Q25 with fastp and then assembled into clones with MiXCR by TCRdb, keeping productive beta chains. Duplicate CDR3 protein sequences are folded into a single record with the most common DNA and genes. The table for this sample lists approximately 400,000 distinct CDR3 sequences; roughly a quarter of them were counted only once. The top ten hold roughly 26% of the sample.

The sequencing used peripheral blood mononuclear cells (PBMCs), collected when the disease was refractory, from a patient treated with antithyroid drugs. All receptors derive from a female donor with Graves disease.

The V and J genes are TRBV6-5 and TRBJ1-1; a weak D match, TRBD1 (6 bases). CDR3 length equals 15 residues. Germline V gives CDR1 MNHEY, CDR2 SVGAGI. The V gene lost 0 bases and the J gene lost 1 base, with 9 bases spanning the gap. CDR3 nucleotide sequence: TGTGCCAGCAGTTACTCGGGCAGGGGGAACACTGAAGCTTTCTTT. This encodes CASSYSGRGNTEAFF.

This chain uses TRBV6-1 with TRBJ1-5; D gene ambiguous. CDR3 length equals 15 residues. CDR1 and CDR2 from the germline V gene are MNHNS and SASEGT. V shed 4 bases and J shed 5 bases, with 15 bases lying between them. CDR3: CASSVLWSNDQPQHF. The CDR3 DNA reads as TGTGCCAGCAGTGTTTTGTGGAGCAACGATCAGCCCCAGCATTTT.

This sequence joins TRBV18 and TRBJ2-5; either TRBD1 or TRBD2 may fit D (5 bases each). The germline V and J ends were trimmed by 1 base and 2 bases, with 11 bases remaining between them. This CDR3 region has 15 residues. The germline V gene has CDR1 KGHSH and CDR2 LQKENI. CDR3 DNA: TGTGCCAGCTCACCACGGCAGGGACCACAAGAGACCCAGTACTTC. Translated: CASSPRQGPQETQYF.

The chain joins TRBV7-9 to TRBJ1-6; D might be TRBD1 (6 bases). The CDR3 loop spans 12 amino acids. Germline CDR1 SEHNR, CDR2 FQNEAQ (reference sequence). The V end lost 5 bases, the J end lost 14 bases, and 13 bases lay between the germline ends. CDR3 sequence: CASSREGGSLHF. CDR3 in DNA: TGTGCCAGCAGCCGGGAGGGGGGGTCCCTCCACTTT.

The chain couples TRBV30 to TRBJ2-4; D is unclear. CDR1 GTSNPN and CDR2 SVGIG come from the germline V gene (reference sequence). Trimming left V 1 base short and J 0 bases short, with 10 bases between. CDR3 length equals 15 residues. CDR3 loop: CAWSGTQLAKNIQYF. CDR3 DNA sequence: TGTGCCTGGAGTGGCACTCAGCTAGCCAAAAACATTCAGTACTTC.

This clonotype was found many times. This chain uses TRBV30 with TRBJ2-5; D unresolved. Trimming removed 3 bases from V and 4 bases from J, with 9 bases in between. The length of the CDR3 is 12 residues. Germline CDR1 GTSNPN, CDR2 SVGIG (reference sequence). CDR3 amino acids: CAWRATGETQYF. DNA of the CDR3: TGTGCCTGGAGGGCGACGGGAGAGACCCAGTACTTC. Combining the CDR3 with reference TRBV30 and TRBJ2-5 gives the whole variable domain SQTIHQWPATLVQPVGSPLSLECTVEGTSNPNLYWYRQAAGRGLQLLFYSVGIGQISSEVPQNLSASRPQDRQFILSSKKLLLSDSGFYLCAWRATGETQYFGPGTRLLVL.

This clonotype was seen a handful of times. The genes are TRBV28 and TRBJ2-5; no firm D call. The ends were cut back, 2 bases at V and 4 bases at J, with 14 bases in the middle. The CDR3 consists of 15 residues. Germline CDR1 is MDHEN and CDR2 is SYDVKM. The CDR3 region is CASSLRARVLETQYF. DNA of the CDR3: TGTGCCAGCAGTTTAAGGGCTAGGGTCCTAGAGACCCAGTACTTC.

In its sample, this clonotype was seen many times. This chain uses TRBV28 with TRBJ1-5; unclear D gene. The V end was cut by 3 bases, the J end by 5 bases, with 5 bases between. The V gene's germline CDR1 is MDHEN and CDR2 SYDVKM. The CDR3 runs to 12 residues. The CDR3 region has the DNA TGTGCCAGCAGTTTGCTTGATCAGCCCCAGCATTTT. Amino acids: CASSLLDQPQHF.

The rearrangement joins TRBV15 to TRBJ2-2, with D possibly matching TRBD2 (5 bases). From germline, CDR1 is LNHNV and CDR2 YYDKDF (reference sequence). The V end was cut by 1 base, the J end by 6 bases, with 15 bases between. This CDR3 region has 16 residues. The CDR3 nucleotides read TGTGCCACCAGCAGAGGAGTGGGAGTGGGCCCCGGGGAGCTGTTTTTT. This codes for CATSRGVGVGPGELFF.

The CDR3 loop is CASSYGSGQITGELFF. DNA of the CDR3: TGTGCCAGCAGTTACGGGTCGGGGCAGATCACCGGGGAGCTGTTTTTT. The rearrangement joins TRBV6-9 to TRBJ2-2, with D possibly being TRBD1 or TRBD2 (5 bases each). The CDR3 is made up of 16 amino acids. Trimming left V 3 bases short and J 4 bases short, with 15 bases between. Germline CDR1 reads MNHGY; CDR2 reads SVAAGI.

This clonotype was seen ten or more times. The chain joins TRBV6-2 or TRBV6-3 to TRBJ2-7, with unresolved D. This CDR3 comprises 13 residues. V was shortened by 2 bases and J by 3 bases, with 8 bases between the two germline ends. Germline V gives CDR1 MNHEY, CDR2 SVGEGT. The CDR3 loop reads CASSYVSGYEQYF. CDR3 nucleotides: TGTGCCAGCAGTTACGTTTCGGGCTACGAGCAGTACTTC.

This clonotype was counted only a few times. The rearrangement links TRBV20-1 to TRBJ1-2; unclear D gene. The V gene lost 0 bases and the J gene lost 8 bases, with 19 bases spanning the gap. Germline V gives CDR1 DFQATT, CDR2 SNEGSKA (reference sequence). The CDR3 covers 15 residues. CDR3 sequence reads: CSARDPQVSAAGYTF. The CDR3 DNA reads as TGCAGTGCTAGAGATCCTCAGGTCTCCGCGGCCGGCTACACCTTC.

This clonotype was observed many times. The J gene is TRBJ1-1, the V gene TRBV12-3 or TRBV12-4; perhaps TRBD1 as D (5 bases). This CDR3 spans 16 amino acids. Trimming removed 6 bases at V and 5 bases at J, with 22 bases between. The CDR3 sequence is CASRSGTPSRVTEAFF. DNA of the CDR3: TGTGCCAGCAGGTCCGGGACCCCGTCAAGGGTAACTGAAGCTTTCTTT.